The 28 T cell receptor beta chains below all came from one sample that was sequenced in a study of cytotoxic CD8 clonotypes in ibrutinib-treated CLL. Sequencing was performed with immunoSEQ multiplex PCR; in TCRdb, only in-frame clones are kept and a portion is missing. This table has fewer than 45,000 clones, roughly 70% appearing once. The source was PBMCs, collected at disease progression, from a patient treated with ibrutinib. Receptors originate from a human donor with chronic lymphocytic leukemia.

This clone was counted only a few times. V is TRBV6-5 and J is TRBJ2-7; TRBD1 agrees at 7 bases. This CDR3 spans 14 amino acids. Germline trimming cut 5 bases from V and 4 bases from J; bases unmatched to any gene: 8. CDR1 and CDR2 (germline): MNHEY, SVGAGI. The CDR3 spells CASSRDRRLYEQYF. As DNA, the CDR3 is TGTGCCAGCAGTCGGGACAGAAGATTATACGAGCAGTACTTC.

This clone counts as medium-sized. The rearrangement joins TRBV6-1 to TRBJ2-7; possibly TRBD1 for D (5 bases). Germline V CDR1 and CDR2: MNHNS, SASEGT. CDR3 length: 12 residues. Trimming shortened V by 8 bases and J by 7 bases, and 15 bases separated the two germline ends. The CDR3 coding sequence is TGTGCCAGCGCCTTAGGGGCAGGGGAGCAGTACTTC. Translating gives CASALGAGEQYF.

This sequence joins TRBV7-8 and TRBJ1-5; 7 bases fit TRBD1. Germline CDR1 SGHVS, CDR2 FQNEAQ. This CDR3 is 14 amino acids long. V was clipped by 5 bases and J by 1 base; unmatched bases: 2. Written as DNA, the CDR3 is TGTGCCAGCAGCGTCAGGGGGAGCAATCAGCCCCAGCATTTT. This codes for CASSVRGSNQPQHF.

In DNA, the CDR3 is TGTGCCTGGAGAAAACCTAGCGGGGGGGCCGGTATGTTCTTC. It specifies CAWRKPSGGAGMFF. V usage is TRBV30 and J usage is TRBJ2-1; 12 nucleotides agree with TRBD2. V lost 3 bases and J lost 15; bases outside the gene matches: 12. CDR3 length equals 14 residues. The germline CDR1 and CDR2 sequences are GTSNPN and SVGIG (reference sequence).

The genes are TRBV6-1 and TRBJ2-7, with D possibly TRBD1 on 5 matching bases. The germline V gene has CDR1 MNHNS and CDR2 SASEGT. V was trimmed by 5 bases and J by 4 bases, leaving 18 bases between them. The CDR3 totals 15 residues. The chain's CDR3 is CASSIEVGRGYEQYF. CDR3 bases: TGTGCCAGCAGTATAGAGGTGGGTAGGGGTTACGAGCAGTACTTC.

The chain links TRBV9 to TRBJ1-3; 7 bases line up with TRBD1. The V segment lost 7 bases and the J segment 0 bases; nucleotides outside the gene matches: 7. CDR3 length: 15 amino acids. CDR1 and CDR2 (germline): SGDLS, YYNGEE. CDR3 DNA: TGTGCCAGCCGGGGACAGCCCTTCTCTGGAAACACCATATATTTT. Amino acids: CASRGQPFSGNTIYF.

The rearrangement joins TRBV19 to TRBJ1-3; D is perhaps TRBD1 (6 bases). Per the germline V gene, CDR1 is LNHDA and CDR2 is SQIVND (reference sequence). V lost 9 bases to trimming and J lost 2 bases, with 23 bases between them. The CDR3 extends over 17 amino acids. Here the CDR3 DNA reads TGTGCCAGCGCCCCCGGGAACGGGGGGCTGACTGGAAACACCATATATTTT. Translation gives CASAPGNGGLTGNTIYF.

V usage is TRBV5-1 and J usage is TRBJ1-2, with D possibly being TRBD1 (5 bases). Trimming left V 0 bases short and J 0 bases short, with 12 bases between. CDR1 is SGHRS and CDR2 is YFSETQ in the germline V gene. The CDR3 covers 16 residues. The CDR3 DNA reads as TGCGCCAGCAGCTTGGGGAGGGGCACAACTAACTATGGCTACACCTTC. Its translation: CASSLGRGTTNYGYTF.

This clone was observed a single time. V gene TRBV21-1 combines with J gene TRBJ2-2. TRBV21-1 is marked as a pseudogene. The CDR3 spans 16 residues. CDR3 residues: CASSKSSGQRTGELFF. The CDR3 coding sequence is TGTGCCAGCAGCAAAAGTTCTGGGCAGAGGACCGGGGAGCTGTTTTTT.

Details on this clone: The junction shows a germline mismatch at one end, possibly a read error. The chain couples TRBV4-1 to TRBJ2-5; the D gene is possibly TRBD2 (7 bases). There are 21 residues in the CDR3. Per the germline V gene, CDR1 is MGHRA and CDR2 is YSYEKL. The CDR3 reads CASSQEPSFRGAHYLEETQYF. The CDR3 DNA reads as TGCGCCAGCAGTCAAGAACCCTCCTTTCGGGGGGCCCATTATTTGGAAGAGACCCAGTACTTC.

This chain's CDR3 is CASSLGLAGTQETQYF. Written as DNA, the CDR3 is TGCGCCAGCAGCTTGGGACTAGCGGGAACCCAAGAGACCCAGTACTTC. V is TRBV5-1 and J is TRBJ2-5, with 11 bases fitting TRBD2. In germline, CDR1 is SGHRS, CDR2 YFSETQ. With 0 bases clipped from V and 1 base from J, the junction kept 2 bases outside the gene matches. The CDR3 totals 16 residues.

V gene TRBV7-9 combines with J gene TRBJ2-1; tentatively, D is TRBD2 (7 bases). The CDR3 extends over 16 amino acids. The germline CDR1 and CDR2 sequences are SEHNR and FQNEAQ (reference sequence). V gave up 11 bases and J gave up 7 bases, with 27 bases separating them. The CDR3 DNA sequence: TGTGCCGTCGTAGGGGGGAGGGCCTCGAAGTCGAATGAGCAGTTCTTC. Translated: CAVVGGRASKSNEQFF.

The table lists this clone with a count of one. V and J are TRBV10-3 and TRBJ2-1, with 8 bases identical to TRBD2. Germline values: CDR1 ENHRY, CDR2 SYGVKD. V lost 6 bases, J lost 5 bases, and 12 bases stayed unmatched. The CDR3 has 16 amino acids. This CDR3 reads CAISQGLAQFHNEQFF. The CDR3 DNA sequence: TGTGCCATCAGCCAAGGACTAGCTCAATTCCACAATGAGCAGTTCTTC.

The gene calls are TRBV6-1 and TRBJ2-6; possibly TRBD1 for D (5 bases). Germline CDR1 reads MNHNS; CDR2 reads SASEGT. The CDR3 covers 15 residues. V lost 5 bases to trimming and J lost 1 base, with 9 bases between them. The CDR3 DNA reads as TGTGCCAGCAGTCAACAGGTGTCTGGGGCCAACGTCCTGACTTTC. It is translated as CASSQQVSGANVLTF.

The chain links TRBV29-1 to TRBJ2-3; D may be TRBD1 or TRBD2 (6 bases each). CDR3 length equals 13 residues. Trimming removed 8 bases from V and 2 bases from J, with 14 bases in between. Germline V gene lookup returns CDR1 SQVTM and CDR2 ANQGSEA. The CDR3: CSIGGGFTDTQYF. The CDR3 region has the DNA TGCAGCATAGGAGGGGGGTTCACAGATACGCAGTATTTT.

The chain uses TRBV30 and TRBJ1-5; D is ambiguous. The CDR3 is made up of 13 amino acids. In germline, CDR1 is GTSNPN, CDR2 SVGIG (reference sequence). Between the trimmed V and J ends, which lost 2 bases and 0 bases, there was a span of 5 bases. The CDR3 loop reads CAWSRYSNQPQHF. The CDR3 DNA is TGTGCCTGGAGTCGTTATAGCAATCAGCCCCAGCATTTT. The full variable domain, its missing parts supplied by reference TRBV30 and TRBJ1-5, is SQTIHQWPATLVQPVGSPLSLECTVEGTSNPNLYWYRQAAGRGLQLLFYSVGIGQISSEVPQNLSASRPQDRQFILSSKKLLLSDSGFYLCAWSRYSNQPQHFGDGTRLSIL.

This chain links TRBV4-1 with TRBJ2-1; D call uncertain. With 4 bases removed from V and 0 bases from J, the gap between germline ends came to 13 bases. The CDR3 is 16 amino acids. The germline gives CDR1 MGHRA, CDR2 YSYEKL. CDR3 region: CASSPQKASSYNEQFF. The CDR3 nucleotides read TGCGCCAGCAGCCCTCAGAAGGCGAGCTCCTACAATGAGCAGTTCTTC.

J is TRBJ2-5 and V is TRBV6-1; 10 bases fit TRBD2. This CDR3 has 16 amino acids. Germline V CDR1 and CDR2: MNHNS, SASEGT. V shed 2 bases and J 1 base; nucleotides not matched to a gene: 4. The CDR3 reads CASSEWASGGQETQYF. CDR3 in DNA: TGTGCCAGCAGTGAATGGGCTAGCGGGGGCCAAGAGACCCAGTACTTC.

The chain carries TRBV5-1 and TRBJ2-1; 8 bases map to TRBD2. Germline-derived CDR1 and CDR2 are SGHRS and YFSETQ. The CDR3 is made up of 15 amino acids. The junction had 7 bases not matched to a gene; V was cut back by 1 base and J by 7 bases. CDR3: CASSLPGGPGNEQFF. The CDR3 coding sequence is TGCGCCAGCAGCTTGCCGGGGGGGCCGGGGAATGAGCAGTTCTTC. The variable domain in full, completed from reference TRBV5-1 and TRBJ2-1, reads KAGVTQTPRYLIKTRGQQVTLSCSPISGHRSVSWYQQTPGQGLQFLFEYFSETQRNKGNFPGRFSGRQFSNSRSEMNVSTLELGDSALYLCASSLPGGPGNEQFFGPGTRLTVL.

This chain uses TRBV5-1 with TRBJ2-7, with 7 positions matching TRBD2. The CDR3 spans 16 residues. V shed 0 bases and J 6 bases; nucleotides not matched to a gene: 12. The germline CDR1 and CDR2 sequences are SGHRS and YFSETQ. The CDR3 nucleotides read TGCGCCAGCAGCTTGGCCGGCGGGGGTCCCACCTCCGAGCAGTACTTC. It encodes CASSLAGGGPTSEQYF.

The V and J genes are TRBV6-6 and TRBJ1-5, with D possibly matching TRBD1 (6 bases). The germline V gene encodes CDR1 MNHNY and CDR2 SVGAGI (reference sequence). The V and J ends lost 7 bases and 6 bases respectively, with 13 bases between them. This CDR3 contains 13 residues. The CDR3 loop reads CASTMGGGQPQHF. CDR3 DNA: TGTGCCAGCACTATGGGGGGCGGTCAGCCCCAGCATTTT.

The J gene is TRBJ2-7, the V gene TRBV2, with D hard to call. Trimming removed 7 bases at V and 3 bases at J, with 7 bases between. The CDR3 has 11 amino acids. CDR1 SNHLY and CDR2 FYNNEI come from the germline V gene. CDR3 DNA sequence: TGTGCCAGCATGTTGATCTACGAGCAGTACTTC. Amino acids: CASMLIYEQYF.

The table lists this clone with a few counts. The CDR3 protein is CAGWDQPQHF. The CDR3 DNA reads TGTGCAGGATGGGATCAGCCCCAGCATTTT. This chain joins TRBV7-9 and TRBJ1-5, with D unclear. Germline V gene sequence: CDR1 SEHNR, CDR2 FQNEAQ (reference sequence). The CDR3 loop spans 10 amino acids. Drawing the rest from reference TRBV7-9 and TRBJ1-5, the complete variable domain is DTGVSQNPRHKITKRGQNVTFRCDPISEHNRLYWYRQTLGQGPEFLTYFQNEAQLEKSRLLSDRFSAERPKGSFSTLEIQRTEQGDSAMYLCAGWDQPQHFGDGTRLSIL.

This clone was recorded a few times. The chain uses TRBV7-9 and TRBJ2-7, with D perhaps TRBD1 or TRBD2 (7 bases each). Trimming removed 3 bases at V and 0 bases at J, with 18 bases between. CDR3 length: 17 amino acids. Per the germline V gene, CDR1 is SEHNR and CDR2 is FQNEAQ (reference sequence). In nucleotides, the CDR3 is TGTGCCAGCAGCTTCACCACCCAGGGGGGGGACTCCTACGAGCAGTACTTC. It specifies CASSFTTQGGDSYEQYF.

CDR3 sequence: CAITANRNAEENDEQYF. The CDR3 DNA follows: TGTGCCATCACCGCAAACCGAAACGCCGAGGAGAACGACGAGCAGTACTTC. The chain joins TRBV10-3 to TRBJ2-7; D unresolved. Trimming shortened V by 7 bases and J by 5 bases, and 27 bases separated the two germline ends. The germline V gene encodes CDR1 ENHRY and CDR2 SYGVKD. This CDR3 is built from 17 residues.

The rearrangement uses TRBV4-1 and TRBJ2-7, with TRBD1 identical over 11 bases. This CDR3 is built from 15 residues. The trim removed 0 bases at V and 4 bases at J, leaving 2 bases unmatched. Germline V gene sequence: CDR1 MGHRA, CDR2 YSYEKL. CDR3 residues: CASSQDGTGGYEQYV. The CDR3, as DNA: TGCGCCAGCAGCCAAGACGGGACAGGGGGTTACGAGCAGTACGTC.

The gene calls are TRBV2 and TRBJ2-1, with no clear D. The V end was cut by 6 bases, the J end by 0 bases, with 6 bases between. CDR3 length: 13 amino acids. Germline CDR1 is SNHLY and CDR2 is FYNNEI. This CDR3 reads CASSRSSYNEQFF. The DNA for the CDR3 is TGTGCCAGCAGCCGATCCTCCTACAATGAGCAGTTCTTC.

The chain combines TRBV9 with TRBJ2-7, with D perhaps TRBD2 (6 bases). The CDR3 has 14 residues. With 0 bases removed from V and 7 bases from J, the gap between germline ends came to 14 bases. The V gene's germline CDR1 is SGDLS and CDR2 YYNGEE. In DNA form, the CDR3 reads TGTGCCAGCAGCGTAGATGAGGGTGCGGGGGAGCAGTACTTC. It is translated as CASSVDEGAGEQYF.